Given below is one T cell receptor (beta chain) in context. One end of the junction does not line up with germline, which may come from a read error. With a constant-region primer, TCR beta cDNA was made from 450 to 550 ng of total RNA. Slightly modified ARM-PCR with three nested multiplex PCR rounds yielded TCR beta libraries. Both of the initial two PCR rounds ran for 10 cycles and employed TRBV1-TRBV30 forward primers alongside a C-beta reverse primer. TCRdb ran MiXCR on the multiplex PCR reads and lists one entry per CDR3 protein. This sample has a few hundred thousand distinct CDR3 sequences, with 58% found just once. The CDR3 extends over 16 amino acids. The germline V gene has CDR1 SGHAT and CDR2 FQDESV (reference sequence). This specimen comes from a study of tumor-infiltrating lymphocytes in primary liver carcinoma. RNA isolated from unsorted whole blood supplied the blood RNA, with germline DNA also extracted.

V and J are TRBV11-1 and TRBJ2-1, with TRBD2 identical over 7 bases. The material sequenced was peripheral blood. This TCR was recovered from a woman aged 30 to 39 with primary liver carcinoma and hepatitis B virus infection. In DNA form, the CDR3 reads TGTGCCAGCAGCCCCTCTAGTGGGAGGGCCTACAATGATCAGTTCTTC. Residues: CASSPSSGRAYNDQFF.